This T cell receptor beta chain was obtained from a study of blood T cell repertoires in COVID-19. Study details: Sites in the United States, Italy and Spain provided acute and convalescent COVID-19 samples. The cDNA or gDNA used as material had been derived from T cells, B-cell-depleted T cells, or PBMCs.

This CDR3 contains 13 residues. Germline-derived CDR1 and CDR2 are MDHEN and SYDVKM. Trimming left V 6 bases short and J 8 bases short, with 13 bases between. In the original processing: Estimated nucleated cell counts came from reference gene primer amplification. Measured with immunoSEQ multiplex PCR; TCRdb has only the in-frame clones, and not every one. V, J and clone size are those of that table, while D and trimming were read from the DNA. The sample shows fewer than 200,000 clones, approximately 86% of them seen only once. The V and J genes are TRBV28 and TRBJ1-4; maybe TRBD1 (6 bases). The sample consisted of peripheral blood. This clonotype was sampled from a man in his sixties who had recovered from COVID-19. The DNA for the CDR3 is TGTGCCAGCAGAGACTCAGGGGAGGAAAAACTGTTTTTT. This gives the protein CASRDSGEEKLFF.